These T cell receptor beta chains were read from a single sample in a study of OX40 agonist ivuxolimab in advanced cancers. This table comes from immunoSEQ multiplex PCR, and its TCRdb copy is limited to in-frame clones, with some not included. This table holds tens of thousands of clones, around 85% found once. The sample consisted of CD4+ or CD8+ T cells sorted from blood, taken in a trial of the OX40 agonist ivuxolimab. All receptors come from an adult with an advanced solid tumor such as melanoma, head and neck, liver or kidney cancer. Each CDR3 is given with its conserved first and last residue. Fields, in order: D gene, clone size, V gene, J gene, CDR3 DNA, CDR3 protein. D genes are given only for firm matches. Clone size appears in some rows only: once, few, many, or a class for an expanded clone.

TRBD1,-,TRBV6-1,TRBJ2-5,TGTGCCAGCCCCCGGACAGGGCACCAAGAGACCCAGTACTTC,CASPRTGHQETQYF
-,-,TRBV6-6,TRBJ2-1,TGTGCCAGCATCGGCGGTGGGACTCTAAATGAGCAGTTCTTC,CASIGGGTLNEQFF
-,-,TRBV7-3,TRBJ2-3,TGTGCCAGCAGCCTTCAGGGGTCGGGCACAGATACGCAGTATTTT,CASSLQGSGTDTQYF
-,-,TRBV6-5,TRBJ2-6,TGTGCCAGCAGTTACTGGAGCTCTGGGGCCAACGTCCTGACTTTC,CASSYWSSGANVLTF
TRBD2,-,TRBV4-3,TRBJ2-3,TGCGCCAGCAGCCAAGATTTAGGGGAACTAGCGGGGTTAGACGGTACGCAGTATTTT,CASSQDLGELAGLDGTQYF
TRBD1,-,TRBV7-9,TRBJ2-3,TGTGCCAGCAGCTTAGCTCGACAGGGGACAACAGATACGCAGTATTTT,CASSLARQGTTDTQYF
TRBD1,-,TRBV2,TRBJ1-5,TGTGCCAGCAGCCAACAACAGGGGTTCAGCAATCAGCCCCAGCATTTT,CASSQQQGFSNQPQHF
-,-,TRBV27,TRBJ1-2,TGTGCCAGCAGTTTTGTCGGGAACTATGGCTACACCTTC,CASSFVGNYGYTF
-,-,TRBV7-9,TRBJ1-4,TGTGCCAGCAGCTTAGATACAGCTAATGAAAAACTGTTTTTT,CASSLDTANEKLFF
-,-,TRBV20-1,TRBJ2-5,TGCAGTGTTAAGCCCGCATCGACCCAGTACTTC,CSVKPASTQYF
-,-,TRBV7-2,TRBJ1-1,TGTGCCAGCAGCTTAGGCCCCCCCGGGAACACTGAAGCTTTCTTT,CASSLGPPGNTEAFF
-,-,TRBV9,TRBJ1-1,TGTGCCAGCAGCGTAGTCGACATGAACACTGAAGCTTTCTTT,CASSVVDMNTEAFF
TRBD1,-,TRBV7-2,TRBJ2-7,TGTGCCAGCAGCTTAAGACAGGGGGCGGAGCAGTACTTC,CASSLRQGAEQYF
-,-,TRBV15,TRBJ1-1,TGTGCCACCAGCAGAGATAAGAACACTGAAGCTTTCTTT,CATSRDKNTEAFF
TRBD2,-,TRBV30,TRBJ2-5,TGTGCCTGGAGTGTGTTTAATTGGGGGACTAGCGGGAAACAAGAGACCCAGTACTTC,CAWSVFNWGTSGKQETQYF
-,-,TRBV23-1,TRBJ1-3,TGCGCCAGCAGCCCGAATTTATTGCTCGGGGAAAACACCATATATTTT,CASSPNLLLGENTIYF
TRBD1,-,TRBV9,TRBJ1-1,TGTGCCAGCAGCACCCTTCGGACAGGGGATGAAGCTTTCTTT,CASSTLRTGDEAFF
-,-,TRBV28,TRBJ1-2,TGTGCCAGCAGTTTAAATATAGGGGAGCACTATGGCTACACCTTC,CASSLNIGEHYGYTF
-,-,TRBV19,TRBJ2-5,TGTGCCAGCAGGCTGGGGGAGACCCAGTACTTC,CASRLGETQYF
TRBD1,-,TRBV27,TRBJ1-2,TGTGCCAGCAGTACGGGACAGGGGGGGATCTATGGCTACACCTTC,CASSTGQGGIYGYTF
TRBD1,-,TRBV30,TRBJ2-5,TGTGCCTGGAGACCTTGGGACAGGTTGACGGAGACCCAGTACTTC,CAWRPWDRLTETQYF
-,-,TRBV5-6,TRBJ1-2,TGTGCCAGCAGCTCTTCGTTCTATGGCTACACCTTC,CASSSSFYGYTF
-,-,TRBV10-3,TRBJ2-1,TGTGCCATCAGTGACATGACAGGGAGGAATGAGCAGTTCTTC,CAISDMTGRNEQFF
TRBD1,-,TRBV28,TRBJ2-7,TGTGCCAGCAGTCCACTCGGACAGGGGGCTTTTGAGCAGTACTTC,CASSPLGQGAFEQYF
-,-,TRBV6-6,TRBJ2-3,TGTGCCAGCAGTTATCGGCAGGCTAGCACAGATACGCAGTATTTT,CASSYRQASTDTQYF
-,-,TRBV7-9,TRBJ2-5,TGTGCCAGCAGCATACCGCAGGGGTCGGGGTACCAAGAGACCCAGTACTTC,CASSIPQGSGYQETQYF
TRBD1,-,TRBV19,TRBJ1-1,TGTGCCACCCTCAGGGGGGGAAGGACTGAAGCTTTCTTT,CATLRGGRTEAFF
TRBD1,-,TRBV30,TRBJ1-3,TGTGCCTGGAGTGTCCTCAACTCCCCCGGACAGGGTACCCCGCGAAACACCATATATTTT,CAWSVLNSPGQGTPRNTIYF
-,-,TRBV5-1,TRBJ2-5,TGCGCCAGCAGCTTCGCCACAGGGGCGGGGGAGACCCAGTACTTC,CASSFATGAGETQYF
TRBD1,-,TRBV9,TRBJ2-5,TGTGCCAGCAGCGTATCAGGGGGCCGAGGCCAAGAGACCCAGTACTTC,CASSVSGGRGQETQYF
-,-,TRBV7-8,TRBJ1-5,TGTGCCAGCAGCTTAGTGAGGGGTTCAGGCAATCAGCCCCAGCATTTT,CASSLVRGSGNQPQHF
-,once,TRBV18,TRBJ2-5,TGTGCCAGCTCACCACGGACAACCCAAGAGACCCAGTACTTC,CASSPRTTQETQYF
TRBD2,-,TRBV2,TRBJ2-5,TGTGCCAGCATGGGAACCGGGACTAGTGTTGAGACCCAGTACTTC,CASMGTGTSVETQYF
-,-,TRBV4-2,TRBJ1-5,TGTGCCAGCAGCCAAGATGAGCAGGGCGGTCAGCCCCAGCATTTT,CASSQDEQGGQPQHF
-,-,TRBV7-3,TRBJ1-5,TGTGCCAGCAGCTTAGTCGGGGGTCAGCCCCAGCATTTT,CASSLVGGQPQHF
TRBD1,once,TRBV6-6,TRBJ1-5,TGTGCCAGCAGTTACTCGACAGGGGCAGGCGGTCAGCCCCAGCATTTT,CASSYSTGAGGQPQHF
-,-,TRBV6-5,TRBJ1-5,TGTGCCAGCATGCTTTCAGGGAATGACAATCAGCCCCAGCATTTT,CASMLSGNDNQPQHF
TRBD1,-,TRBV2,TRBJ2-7,TGTGCCAGCCTGACAGGGGGGTCCTACGAGCAGTACTTC,CASLTGGSYEQYF
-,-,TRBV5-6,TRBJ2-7,TGTGCCAGCAGCCATACTTCCTTGACCTACGAGCAGTACTTC,CASSHTSLTYEQYF
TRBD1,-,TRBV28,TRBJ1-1,TGTGCCAGCAGTTACCCGGGACAGGGGTTTGGGACTTTCTTT,CASSYPGQGFGTFF
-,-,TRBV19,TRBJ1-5,TGTGCCAGTAGTAGGGGGGAACAGCCCCAGCATTTT,CASSRGEQPQHF
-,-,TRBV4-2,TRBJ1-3,TGTGCCAGCAGCCGACCTCTGGGGGAGGACACCATATATTTT,CASSRPLGEDTIYF
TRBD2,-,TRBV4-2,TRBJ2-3,TGTGCCAGCAGGGAGCGGACTAGCGGGAGTTCTAGGGTTCGCACAGATACGCAGTATTTT,CASRERTSGSSRVRTDTQYF
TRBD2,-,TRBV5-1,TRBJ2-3,TGCGCCAGCAGCTGGGGGGTAGCGGGGACCAGCACAGATACGCAGTATTTT,CASSWGVAGTSTDTQYF
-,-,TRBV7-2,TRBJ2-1,TGTGCCAGCAGCTTAGCGCGTAGGCCAGGGGCCATGTTGAATGAGCAGTTCTTC,CASSLARRPGAMLNEQFF
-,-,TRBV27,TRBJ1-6,TGTGCCAGCAGTCCGGGACTGAAGAATTCACCCCTCCACTTT,CASSPGLKNSPLHF